This passage covers 13 T cell receptor beta chains from one sample sequenced in a study of post-analysis software for immune sequencing data. For these receptors, no antigen is known. Unique molecular identifiers were carried by the TCR beta cDNA libraries. TCRdb used MiXCR to reprocess the PCR reads, holding one entry per CDR3 protein. The repertoire holds fewer than 900,000 distinct CDR3 sequences, with around 46% as singletons. Study outcomes and limitations: There were five or six TRBV segments more frequent in patients than controls, and TRBV5-6, TRBV5-1 and TRBV20-1 were among them.

The specimen sequenced was blood. These receptors were collected from a girl between 10 and 17 years old with multiple sclerosis.

V is TRBV20-1 and J is TRBJ2-1; TRBD2 agrees at 10 bases. This CDR3 is built from 18 residues. Germline-derived CDR1 and CDR2 are DFQATT and SNEGSKA (reference sequence). The trim removed 6 bases at V and 0 bases at J, leaving 14 bases unmatched. The CDR3 bases are TGCAGTGCAGGGGGCGGACTAGCGGTTCCAAGCTCCTACAATGAGCAGTTCTTC. Translation: CSAGGGLAVPSSYNEQFF.

The genes are TRBV12-3 or TRBV12-4 and TRBJ1-5, with D uncertain. The V end lost 6 bases, the J end lost 5 bases, and 14 bases lay between the germline ends. The CDR3 spans 14 residues. The CDR3 is CASSEAPRHQPQHF. In DNA, the CDR3 is TGTGCCAGCAGCGAAGCTCCGCGACATCAGCCCCAGCATTTT.

This sequence joins TRBV5-1 and TRBJ2-3; 8 bases line up with TRBD2. Per germline, CDR1 SGHRS and CDR2 YFSETQ. This CDR3 contains 14 residues. The V gene end was trimmed by 7 bases and the J gene end by 2 bases; junction bases not matched to a gene: 6. The CDR3 region is CASGELAVTDTQYF. For the CDR3, the DNA is TGCGCCAGCGGCGAACTAGCGGTCACAGATACGCAGTATTTT. Full variable domain (outside the CDR3, taken from reference TRBV5-1 and TRBJ2-3): KAGVTQTPRYLIKTRGQQVTLSCSPISGHRSVSWYQQTPGQGLQFLFEYFSETQRNKGNFPGRFSGRQFSNSRSEMNVSTLELGDSALYLCASGELAVTDTQYFGPGTRLTVL.

Concerning this clonotype: Sequence at one end of the junction differs from germline and may be a read error. The CDR3 DNA reads TGTGTCAGCAGCGTAAGGGATAACTACGAGCAGTACTTC. Its translation is CVSSVRDNYEQYF. V gene TRBV9 combines with J gene TRBJ2-7; D unresolved. This CDR3 is built from 13 residues. Germline V gene sequence: CDR1 SGDLS, CDR2 YYNGEE.

The CDR3 DNA reads as TGTGCCAGCAGCCCGGGCCCTCTCGGGGACATTCAGTACTTC. Translating it yields CASSPGPLGDIQYF. The rearrangement links TRBV9 to TRBJ2-4; a possible D gene is TRBD2 (5 bases). V lost 4 bases, J lost 8 bases, and 16 bases lay in between. This CDR3 has 14 amino acids. Germline values: CDR1 SGDLS, CDR2 YYNGEE.

J is TRBJ1-1 and V is TRBV29-1, with D possibly being TRBD1 (6 bases). Germline V CDR1 and CDR2: SQVTM, ANQGSEA. V lost 6 bases, J lost 8 bases, and 19 bases lay in between. This CDR3 has 13 residues. CDR3 loop: CSVQGPGRTEAFF. The CDR3 nucleotides are TGCAGCGTGCAGGGGCCCGGGAGGACCGAAGCTTTCTTT. Full variable domain (remainder filled in from reference TRBV29-1 and TRBJ1-1): SAVISQKPSRDICQRGTSLTIQCQVDSQVTMMFWYRQQPGQSLTLIATANQGSEATYESGFVIDKFPISRPNLTFSTLTVSNMSPEDSSIYLCSVQGPGRTEAFFGQGTRLTVV.

The chain has TRBV28 and TRBJ2-7; a weak D match, TRBD2 (6 bases). Germline V CDR1 and CDR2: MDHEN, SYDVKM. Trimming shortened V by 3 bases and J by 3 bases, and 12 bases separated the two germline ends. This CDR3 comprises 14 residues. CDR3 DNA: TGTGCCAGCAGTTTTCAACGGGAGCTCTACGAGCAGTACTTC. This codes for CASSFQRELYEQYF. Supplemented by reference TRBV28 and TRBJ2-7, the full variable domain reads DVKVTQSSRYLVKRTGEKVFLECVQDMDHENMFWYRQDPGLGLRLIYFSYDVKMKEKGDIPEGYSVSREKKERFSLILESASTNQTSMYLCASSFQRELYEQYFGPGTRLTVT.

The chain links TRBV4-2 to TRBJ1-5; D is uncertain. Germline-derived CDR1 and CDR2 are LGHNA and YNFKEQ. V lost 4 bases to trimming and J lost 7 bases, with 14 bases between them. The CDR3 extends over 14 amino acids. This CDR3 is CASSPSRFGQPQHF. The DNA of the CDR3 is TGTGCCAGCAGCCCGAGTCGGTTCGGGCAGCCCCAGCATTTT.

The chain uses TRBV20-1 and TRBJ2-3; TRBD2 aligns across 9 bases. The ends lost 0 bases at V and 6 bases at J; junction bases unmatched: 10. CDR3 length: 16 residues. Germline lookup yields CDR1 DFQATT and CDR2 SNEGSKA (reference sequence). CDR3 amino acids: CSARELWLAGPDTQYF. For the CDR3, the DNA is TGCAGTGCTAGAGAGCTTTGGCTAGCGGGACCGGATACGCAGTATTTT.

This chain connects TRBV9 to TRBJ2-4; a possible D gene is TRBD2 (6 bases). Trimming took 0 bases from V and 15 from J, leaving 16 bases between them. CDR1 SGDLS and CDR2 YYNGEE come from the germline V gene. The CDR3 contains 13 residues. The CDR3 DNA reads as TGTGCCAGCAGCGTAGAATCCACGGGAGCGTCGTACTTC. Encoded protein: CASSVESTGASYF. Combining the CDR3 with reference TRBV9 and TRBJ2-4 gives the whole variable domain DSGVTQTPKHLITATGQRVTLRCSPRSGDLSVYWYQQSLDQGLQFLIQYYNGEERAKGNILERFSAQQFPDLHSELNLSSLELGDSALYFCASSVESTGASYFGAGTRLSVL.

V gene TRBV29-1 combines with J gene TRBJ2-3, with a possible D match to TRBD1 (7 bases). Trimming left V 5 bases short and J 6 bases short, with 12 bases between. The CDR3 contains 12 residues. CDR1 is SQVTM and CDR2 is ANQGSEA in the germline V gene. DNA of the CDR3: TGCAGCGTTACACAGGGGAGGGATACGCAGTATTTT. Encoded protein: CSVTQGRDTQYF.

The chain links TRBV4-2 to TRBJ2-5; perhaps TRBD2 as D (5 bases). The J call may be wrong; the DNA end is better matched by TRBJ2-7. Germline V gives CDR1 LGHNA, CDR2 YNFKEQ. CDR3 length: 15 residues. CDR3 protein: CASSQDWASSYEQYF. The CDR3 nucleotides are TGTGCCAGCAGCCAAGATTGGGCTAGCAGCTACGAGCAGTACTTC.

The sample holds a few counts of this clonotype. The CDR3, as DNA: TGTGCCAGCACGTGGGGGAAGAACTATGGCTACACCTTC. It yields the protein CASTWGKNYGYTF. This chain links TRBV6-5 with TRBJ1-2; D is perhaps TRBD1 (5 bases). This CDR3 comprises 13 residues. Trimming stripped 7 bases from V and 2 bases from J, with 11 bases between. The germline V gene encodes CDR1 MNHEY and CDR2 SVGAGI.